A selection of T cell receptor beta chains follows, all from one sample in a study of cytomegalovirus exposure and HLA in healthy donors. Profiling relied on immunoSEQ multiplex PCR, and the TCRdb table lists in-frame clones only, not all of them. The sample carries some 170,000 clones, roughly nine tenths recorded once. The sample consisted of PBMCs. The receptors come from a woman aged 25 to 39 in good health and CMV-seronegative. Each CDR3 is given with its conserved first and last residue. Each record gives: J gene, V gene, D gene, clone size, CDR3 DNA, CDR3 protein. D genes are given only for firm matches. Clone size is not always given. Where it is, it says once, few, many or a class for expanded clones.

TRBJ2-1,TRBV6-5,.,.,TGTGCCAGCAGACCCTCAGGGATCCCCTACAATGAGCAGTTCTTC,CASRPSGIPYNEQFF
TRBJ2-7,TRBV2,TRBD2,.,TGTGCCAGCCGGGGGGGGGCCTACGAGCAGTACTTC,CASRGGAYEQYF
TRBJ2-7,TRBV4-1,TRBD1,few,TGCGCCAGCAGCCAAGATCTCCCCAGGGACAGAAAGCAGTACTTC,CASSQDLPRDRKQYF
TRBJ1-6,TRBV19,.,.,TGTGCCAGTAGTATAGCCGGGGTGGAGCCCCTCCACTTT,CASSIAGVEPLHF
TRBJ2-7,TRBV19,TRBD1,.,TGTGCCAGTAGTAATAAACCGGGACAGGGGTTGTACGAGCAGTACTTC,CASSNKPGQGLYEQYF
TRBJ2-7,TRBV2,.,.,TGTGCCAGCGGCCAAGGGGCCAGGGCCTACGAGCAGTACTTC,CASGQGARAYEQYF
TRBJ2-1,TRBV7-9,TRBD1,.,TGTGCCAGCAGCTTGCGACCGGGACAGGCTTACAATGAGCAGTTCTTC,CASSLRPGQAYNEQFF
TRBJ2-3,TRBV5-1,TRBD1,.,TGCGCCAGCAGCGCGGGACAGGCTTTGGATACGCAGTATTTT,CASSAGQALDTQYF
TRBJ1-6,TRBV19,TRBD1,.,TGTGCCAGTAGAGAAGGACAGGGGGATCATTCACCCCTCCACTTT,CASREGQGDHSPLHF
TRBJ1-1,TRBV2,TRBD1,.,TGTGCCAGCAGGGGGACAGGGGGGCCCTGGGAAGCTTTCTTT,CASRGTGGPWEAFF
TRBJ2-7,TRBV9,TRBD1,.,TGTGCCAGCAGCCCCCGGGACAGGATCGCCTACGAGCAGTACTTC,CASSPRDRIAYEQYF
TRBJ2-2,TRBV30,TRBD2,.,TGTGCCAGGAAGGGGCTAGCGGGAAACACCGGGGAGCTGTTTTTT,CARKGLAGNTGELFF
TRBJ2-2,TRBV18,.,.,TGTGCCAGCTCACCACTGTGGGCAGCCTCTCACGGCACCGGGGAGCTGTTTTTT,CASSPLWAASHGTGELFF
TRBJ2-7,TRBV5-5,TRBD1,.,TGTGCCAGCAGCTCCGGGGCCTCGACAGGGGGCTACGAGCAGTACTTC,CASSSGASTGGYEQYF
TRBJ2-6,TRBV5-8,TRBD1,.,TGTGCCAGCAGCTTTAGTGGCAGGGGGCCCTCTGGAGCCAACGTCCTGACTTTC,CASSFSGRGPSGANVLTF
TRBJ2-1,TRBV5-8,.,.,TGTGCCAGCAGATATTTGCGGGATGAGCCCTACAATGAGCAGTTCTTC,CASRYLRDEPYNEQFF
TRBJ2-7,TRBV2,TRBD1,.,TGTGCCAGCAGCCGGGACAGCCTCTCCTACGAGCAGTACTTC,CASSRDSLSYEQYF
TRBJ2-7,TRBV5-1,TRBD2,.,TGCGCCAGCAGCTTGTACGGCGGGAGGTCCTACGAGCAGTACTTC,CASSLYGGRSYEQYF
TRBJ1-2,TRBV23-1,.,once,TGCGCCAGCAGTCAATCCGCACTCTTCTATGGCTACACCTTC,CASSQSALFYGYTF
TRBJ1-6,TRBV5-1,TRBD1,.,TGCGCCAGCAGCTCCGGACAGGGGGCGGGAGGTGGTAATTCACCCCTCCACTTT,CASSSGQGAGGGNSPLHF
TRBJ2-6,TRBV4-3,.,.,TGCGCCAGCAGCCCTTCCGGCTCTGGGGCCAACGTCCTGACTTTC,CASSPSGSGANVLTF
TRBJ1-5,TRBV6-1,TRBD1,few,TGTGCCAGCAGTGAAGTAGGGACAGGGTTCTCGCCCCAGCATTTT,CASSEVGTGFSPQHF
TRBJ2-7,TRBV7-6,TRBD1,.,TGTGCCAGCAGCTCAGGACAGGGTAAGGGCCTCTACGAGCAGTACTTC,CASSSGQGKGLYEQYF
TRBJ2-3,TRBV5-1,TRBD2,.,TGCGCCAGCAGGAGAACAGCCACGGGACTAGCGGGAGTTAGGGATACGCAGTATTTT,CASRRTATGLAGVRDTQYF
TRBJ2-6,TRBV5-1,TRBD1,.,TGCGCCAGCAGCTTCGGACAGGGGACCTCTGGGGCCAACGTCCTGACTTTC,CASSFGQGTSGANVLTF
TRBJ2-5,TRBV7-6,TRBD1,.,TGTGCCAGCAGCTTAGTCAGGGGGCGGGAGACCCAGTACTTC,CASSLVRGRETQYF
TRBJ2-3,TRBV5-1,.,.,TGCGCCAGCAGCTGGGTAGGCAGGGAGGCAGATACGCAGTATTTT,CASSWVGREADTQYF
TRBJ2-1,TRBV10-2,TRBD2,.,TGCGCCAGCAGTGATTGGACTAGCGGGGCCAATGAGCAGTTCTTC,CASSDWTSGANEQFF
TRBJ2-3,TRBV7-3,TRBD1,.,TGTGCCAGCAGCTTAAAGGGACAGGGGAAGAGGACAGATACGCAGTATTTT,CASSLKGQGKRTDTQYF
TRBJ2-1,TRBV10-1,TRBD1,once,TGCGCCAGCGCCCGGGACAGGGGCTACAATGAGCAGTTCTTC,CASARDRGYNEQFF
TRBJ2-1,TRBV5-4,TRBD2,few,TGTGCCAGCAGCTTAGCGGGAGTTGCCCCCCCATGGGAGCAGTTCTTC,CASSLAGVAPPWEQFF
TRBJ2-2,TRBV10-3,.,.,TGTGCCATCAGTGACAGGGCGGACGGGGAGCTGTTTTTT,CAISDRADGELFF
TRBJ2-4,TRBV5-6,TRBD2,.,TGTGCCAGCAGCTTTCGGGCTAGCGGAAACATTCAGTACTTC,CASSFRASGNIQYF
TRBJ1-4,TRBV7-2,TRBD1,.,TGTGCCAGCAGCTTAAGGGGGCCGGGGGCCAGTAATGAAAAACTGTTTTTT,CASSLRGPGASNEKLFF
TRBJ1-1,TRBV5-4,TRBD1,.,TGTGCCAGCAGCCCCGGACAGGGAAGGACTGAAGCTTTCTTT,CASSPGQGRTEAFF
TRBJ1-2,TRBV7-9,.,.,TGTGCCAGCTTTGGGGGGGGTACTAACTATGGCTACACCTTC,CASFGGGTNYGYTF
TRBJ1-2,TRBV6-5,.,.,TGTGCCAGCAGGGAGGGCGGATATGGCTACACCTTC,CASREGGYGYTF
TRBJ2-5,TRBV27,.,.,TGTGCCAGCAGTCCGCAGGGGACCCAAGAGACCCAGTACTTC,CASSPQGTQETQYF
TRBJ2-7,TRBV7-9,.,.,TGTGCCAGCAGCCCCACAACAGTTTTGGAGCAGTACTTC,CASSPTTVLEQYF
TRBJ2-1,TRBV27,.,.,TGTGCCAGCGGCAGGGGTGACGGCGGGGGGCAGTTCTTC,CASGRGDGGGQFF
TRBJ2-7,TRBV5-4,.,.,TGTGCCAGCACCTTTGGGGGCAGGTCCGAGCAGTACTTC,CASTFGGRSEQYF
TRBJ2-7,TRBV5-6,TRBD2,.,TGTGCCATTGGACGAGGGACTAGCGGGGGCGATATGTTCTACGAGCAGTACTTC,CAIGRGTSGGDMFYEQYF
TRBJ2-3,TRBV5-6,.,.,TGTGCCAGCAGCTCCACCCTAGCAGATACGCAGTATTTT,CASSSTLADTQYF
TRBJ2-1,TRBV6-6,.,.,TGTGCCAGCAGTTACCTAAAAAATGAGCAGTTCTTC,CASSYLKNEQFF
TRBJ2-7,TRBV28,TRBD1,.,TGTGCCAGCAGTTTTACAGGACAGGGTAGTTACGAGCAGTACTTC,CASSFTGQGSYEQYF
TRBJ1-3,TRBV2,TRBD1,.,TGTGCCAGCAGTCCCGGGACGTTGGACAGGAGATCTGGAAACACCATATATTTT,CASSPGTLDRRSGNTIYF
TRBJ2-7,TRBV7-9,.,.,TGTGCCAGCAGCCCAGACAGGAGCTCCTACGAGCAGTACTTC,CASSPDRSSYEQYF
TRBJ2-6,TRBV10-1,TRBD1,once,TGCGCCAGCAGCCCCGGACAGGGGGCCTCTGATGGGGCCAACGTCCTGACTTTC,CASSPGQGASDGANVLTF
TRBJ1-4,TRBV5-1,.,.,TGCGCCAGCAGCCTCGGTGGGGCCAATAATGAAAAACTGTTTTTT,CASSLGGANNEKLFF
TRBJ1-2,TRBV2,.,few,TGTGCCAGCAGTGAAGCCGGGATCTATGGCTACACCTTC,CASSEAGIYGYTF
TRBJ1-5,TRBV21-1,.,.,TGTGCCAGCAGCAAAGCTTACCCCGGCAGGGGGCCTAATCAGCCCCAGCATTTT,CASSKAYPGRGPNQPQHF
TRBJ2-3,TRBV27,TRBD2,.,TGTGCCAGCAGTAGACCGCGGGGGGGCACAGATACGCAGTATTTT,CASSRPRGGTDTQYF
TRBJ2-7,TRBV15,.,.,TGTGCCACCAGCAAGACAGTGGTCTCCTACGAGCAGTACTTC,CATSKTVVSYEQYF